The rows below give T cell receptor beta chains drawn from one sample of a study of shared clonotypes between healthy human individuals. Generated by immunoSEQ multiplex PCR, the TCRdb table keeps only in-frame clones and is missing some. The sample contains 550,000 to 750,000 clones, roughly nine tenths of which appear only once. Sequenced: naive CD8+ T cells sorted from blood. These TCRs come from a man aged 25 to 40 in good health. CDR3s include the opening cysteine and the closing phenylalanine or tryptophan. Fields, in order: V gene, J gene, D gene, clone size, CDR3 DNA, CDR3 protein. D genes are given only for firm matches. Clone size is shown for a subset of rows, as once, few, many or a class of expanded clone.

V: TRBV6-1
J: TRBJ2-3
D: TRBD1
size: .
DNA: TGTGCCAGCAGCCGTTACAGGGGCGTGTCAGATACGCAGTATTTT
CDR3: CASSRYRGVSDTQYF

V: TRBV28
J: TRBJ1-1
D: .
size: .
DNA: TGTGCCAGCAGTGCGACCGAGACTATGAACACTGAAGCTTTCTTT
CDR3: CASSATETMNTEAFF

V: TRBV28
J: TRBJ1-5
D: TRBD1
size: .
DNA: TGTGCCAGCAGTCCTACAGGGGTTAGCAATCAGCCCCAGCATTTT
CDR3: CASSPTGVSNQPQHF

V: TRBV7-8
J: TRBJ2-5
D: .
size: .
DNA: TGTGCCAGCAGCTTAGTAGGAGCCCAAGAGACCCAGTACTTC
CDR3: CASSLVGAQETQYF

V: TRBV11-2
J: TRBJ2-5
D: TRBD1
size: .
DNA: TGTGCCAGCAGCTTAAGCGAAACCGGGACAGGGGATCCCCTAGAGACCCAGTACTTC
CDR3: CASSLSETGTGDPLETQYF

V: TRBV6-5
J: TRBJ2-1
D: .
size: .
DNA: TGTGCCAGCAGTTACCCCGGACTTTACAATGAGCAGTTCTTC
CDR3: CASSYPGLYNEQFF

V: TRBV7-2
J: TRBJ1-2
D: TRBD1
size: .
DNA: TGTGCCAGCAGCTTAGCGAGGGGACAGGGACCTAACTATGGCTACACCTTC
CDR3: CASSLARGQGPNYGYTF

V: TRBV6-5
J: TRBJ2-5
D: TRBD1
size: .
DNA: TGTGCCAGCAGCGCCGCCGGGACAGGGCGGGAGACCCAGTACTTC
CDR3: CASSAAGTGRETQYF

V: TRBV2
J: TRBJ1-1
D: .
size: .
DNA: TGTGCCAGCAGCCCGGACGCTGAAGCTTTCTTT
CDR3: CASSPDAEAFF

V: TRBV30
J: TRBJ2-1
D: TRBD2
size: .
DNA: TGTGCCTGGAGTGGTAGCGGGAGTAGGGATGAGCAGTTCTTC
CDR3: CAWSGSGSRDEQFF

V: TRBV7-9
J: TRBJ2-7
D: TRBD1
size: .
DNA: TGTGCCAGCGTGGGGCAGGGGGTCCCCTACGAGCAGTACTTC
CDR3: CASVGQGVPYEQYF

V: TRBV7-2
J: TRBJ2-7
D: .
size: .
DNA: TGTGCCAGCAGCTTACCACCTGGGGGGGGCAGGTCCTACGAGCAGTACTTC
CDR3: CASSLPPGGGRSYEQYF

V: TRBV4-3
J: TRBJ2-1
D: .
size: .
DNA: TGCGCCAGCAGCCACCCCTCGTCGGCTGGCCCGGAGGAGTTTGGGTATGAGCAGTTCTTC
CDR3: CASSHPSSAGPEEFGYEQFF

V: TRBV4-1
J: TRBJ2-7
D: .
size: .
DNA: TGCGCCAGCATTCACTGGGAGAACGAGCAGTACTTC
CDR3: CASIHWENEQYF

V: TRBV27
J: TRBJ1-3
D: .
size: .
DNA: TGTGCCAGCAGTTTATCGGCCGGAAACACCATATATTTT
CDR3: CASSLSAGNTIYF

V: TRBV6-1
J: TRBJ1-1
D: .
size: .
DNA: TGTGCCAGCAGTGACAGGGGAGAGTGGACTGAAGCTTTCTTT
CDR3: CASSDRGEWTEAFF

V: TRBV6-5
J: TRBJ2-7
D: .
size: .
DNA: TGTGCCAGCAGTTACTCCAAGATCTACGAGCAGTACTTC
CDR3: CASSYSKIYEQYF

V: TRBV25-1
J: TRBJ1-1
D: .
size: .
DNA: TGTGCCAGCAGTGAATATAATGCCAGGGTAATTCCTGAAGCTTTCTTT
CDR3: CASSEYNARVIPEAFF

V: TRBV30
J: TRBJ2-1
D: .
size: .
DNA: TGTGCCTGGAAATCCCAGGACTATAATTATGAGCAGTTCTTC
CDR3: CAWKSQDYNYEQFF

V: TRBV9
J: TRBJ1-1
D: TRBD1
size: .
DNA: TGTGCCAGCAGCCGCACAGGGGGCACTGAAGCTTTCTTT
CDR3: CASSRTGGTEAFF

V: TRBV7-9
J: TRBJ1-3
D: .
size: .
DNA: TGTGCCAGCAGCCTCGCTCCTGAGGATTGGGACACCATATATTTT
CDR3: CASSLAPEDWDTIYF

V: TRBV11-2
J: TRBJ2-7
D: .
size: few
DNA: TGTGCCAGCAGCTCCCCGATGGTCTACGAGCAGTACTTC
CDR3: CASSSPMVYEQYF

V: TRBV4-1
J: TRBJ2-3
D: TRBD2
size: .
DNA: TGCGCCAGCAGCCTCTTCGGGACTAGCGGGGCAGATACGCAGTATTTT
CDR3: CASSLFGTSGADTQYF

V: TRBV5-1
J: TRBJ2-1
D: TRBD1
size: .
DNA: TGCGCCAGCAGCCCGCAGGGGGATGAGCAGTTCTTC
CDR3: CASSPQGDEQFF

V: TRBV28
J: TRBJ1-5
D: .
size: .
DNA: TGTGCCAGCAACCCCCAGGGGTCGCCCCAGCATTTT
CDR3: CASNPQGSPQHF

V: TRBV9
J: TRBJ2-1
D: .
size: once
DNA: TGTGCCAGCAGCGTAGATGGAGGGTGGCGCTCCTACAATGAGCAGTTCTTC
CDR3: CASSVDGGWRSYNEQFF

V: TRBV6-1
J: TRBJ2-3
D: TRBD1
size: .
DNA: TGTGCCAGCAGCCGTAAACAGGGGGTCACAGATACGCAGTATTTT
CDR3: CASSRKQGVTDTQYF

V: TRBV7-3
J: TRBJ2-3
D: TRBD2
size: once
DNA: TGTGCCAGCAGCACCACGACTAGCGGGTACGGCACAGATACGCAGTATTTT
CDR3: CASSTTTSGYGTDTQYF

V: TRBV28
J: TRBJ2-1
D: .
size: .
DNA: TGTGCCAGCAGTCCCCCTCCATTGAGGGGCGGGAACAATGAGCAGTTCTTC
CDR3: CASSPPPLRGGNNEQFF

V: TRBV9
J: TRBJ2-5
D: .
size: .
DNA: TGTGCCAGCAGCGTAGACAGAAACGGACAAGAGACCCAGTACTTC
CDR3: CASSVDRNGQETQYF

V: TRBV2
J: TRBJ1-3
D: .
size: .
DNA: TGTGCCGTAGACGTCTCTGGAAACACCATATATTTT
CDR3: CAVDVSGNTIYF

V: TRBV9
J: TRBJ1-1
D: .
size: .
DNA: TGTGCCAGCAGCTCGGGGTGGGATCCGAACACTGAAGCTTTCTTT
CDR3: CASSSGWDPNTEAFF